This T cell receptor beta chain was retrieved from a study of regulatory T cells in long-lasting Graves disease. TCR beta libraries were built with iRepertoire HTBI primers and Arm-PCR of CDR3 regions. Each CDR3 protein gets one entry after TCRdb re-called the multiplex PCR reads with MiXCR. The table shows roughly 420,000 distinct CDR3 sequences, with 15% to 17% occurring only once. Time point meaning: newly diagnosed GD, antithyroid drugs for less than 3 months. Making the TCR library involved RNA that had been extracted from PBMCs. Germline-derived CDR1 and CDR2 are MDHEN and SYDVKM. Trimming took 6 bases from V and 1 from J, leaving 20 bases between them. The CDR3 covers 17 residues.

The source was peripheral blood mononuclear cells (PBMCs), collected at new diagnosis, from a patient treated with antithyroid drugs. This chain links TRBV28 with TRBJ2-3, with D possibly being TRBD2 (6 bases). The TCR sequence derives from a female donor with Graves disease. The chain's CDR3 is CASSLGVSGRRTDTQYF. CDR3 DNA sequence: TGTGCCAGCAGCTTAGGGGTTAGCGGAAGGCGCACAGATACGCAGTATTTT.